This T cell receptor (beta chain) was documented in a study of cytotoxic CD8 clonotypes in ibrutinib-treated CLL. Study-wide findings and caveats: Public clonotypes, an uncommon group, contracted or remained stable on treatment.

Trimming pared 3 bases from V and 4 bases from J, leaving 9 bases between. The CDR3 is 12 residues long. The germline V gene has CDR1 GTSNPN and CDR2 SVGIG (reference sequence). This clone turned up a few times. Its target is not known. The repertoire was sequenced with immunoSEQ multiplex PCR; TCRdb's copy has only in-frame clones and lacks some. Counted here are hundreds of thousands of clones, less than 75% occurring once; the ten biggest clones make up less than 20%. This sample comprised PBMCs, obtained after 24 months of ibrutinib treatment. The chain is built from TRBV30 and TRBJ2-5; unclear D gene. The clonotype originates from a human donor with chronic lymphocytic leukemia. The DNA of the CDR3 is TGTGCCTGGAGCGCCTCATCAGAGACCCAGTACTTC. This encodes CAWSASSETQYF.